The text below deals with one T cell receptor beta chain. Antigen: not known. This specimen belongs to a study of radiotherapy plus CTLA-4 blockade in lung cancer. Whole-study findings and limits: Radiotherapy with ipilimumab was followed by blood expansion of tumor-derived clones.

The CDR3 consists of 14 residues. The germline gives CDR1 SGHNT, CDR2 YENEEA. V lost 1 base and J lost 2, with 7 bases in between. Libraries were prepared by immunoSEQ multiplex PCR; TCRdb keeps only in-frame clonotypes and omits some of them. The sample has approximately 65,000 clones, roughly 77% seen once; the top ten hold roughly 4.7%. The sample was peripheral blood, taken from a patient treated with radiotherapy plus ipilimumab. The receptor was derived from a human donor with non-small cell lung cancer who had a complete response to radiotherapy plus ipilimumab. This chain connects TRBV11-3 to TRBJ2-3; D gene ambiguous. DNA for the CDR3: TGTGCCAGCAGCTTAGCTTCGAACACAGATACGCAGTATTTT. Translation: CASSLASNTDTQYF.